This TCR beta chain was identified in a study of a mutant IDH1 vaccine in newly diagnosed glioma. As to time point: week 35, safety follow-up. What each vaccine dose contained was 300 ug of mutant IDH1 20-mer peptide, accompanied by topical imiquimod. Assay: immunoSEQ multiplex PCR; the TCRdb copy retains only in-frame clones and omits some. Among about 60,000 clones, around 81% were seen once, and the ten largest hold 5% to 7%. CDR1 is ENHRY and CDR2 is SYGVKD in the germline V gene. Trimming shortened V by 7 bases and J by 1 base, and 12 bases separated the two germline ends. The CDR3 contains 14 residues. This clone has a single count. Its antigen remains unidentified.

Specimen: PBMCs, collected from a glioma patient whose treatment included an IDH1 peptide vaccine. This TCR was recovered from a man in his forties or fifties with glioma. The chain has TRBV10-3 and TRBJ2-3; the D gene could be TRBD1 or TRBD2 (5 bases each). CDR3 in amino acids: CAITPGSGTDTQYF. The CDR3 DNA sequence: TGTGCCATCACCCCAGGGAGCGGCACAGATACGCAGTATTTT.